The rows below give T cell receptor beta chains drawn from one sample of a study of Ad26.COV2.S vaccination and SARS-CoV-2 variants. TCRdb keeps only in-frame clones here, not all; method: immunoSEQ multiplex PCR. The sample shows 290,000 or so clones, around 87% of them seen only once. This material consisted of peripheral blood, taken in a trial of Ad26.COV2.S vaccine versus placebo. These receptors all stem from a person aged 18-65 years who received the Ad26.COV2.S COVID-19 vaccine or a placebo. Both conserved end residues are part of each CDR3. D genes are given only for firm matches. The size entry is marked missing in some rows and otherwise reads once, few, many or a size class.

TRBV12-3/TRBV12-4	TRBJ1-1	NA	12	NA	TGTGCCAGCAGTTTAGGGAGAACTGAAGCTTTCTTT	CASSLGRTEAFF
TRBV7-9	TRBJ2-7	NA	15	TRBD1	TGTGCCAGCAGCCCACGGGACAGGGGGCTCTACGAGCAGTACTTC	CASSPRDRGLYEQYF
TRBV7-2	TRBJ1-6	NA	16	TRBD1	TGTGCCAGCAGCTTTATACAGGGGGTTGATAATTCACCCCTCCACTTT	CASSFIQGVDNSPLHF
TRBV5-8	TRBJ1-5	NA	14	NA	TGTGCCAGCAGCTTTCGGGGGAGCAATCAGCCCCAGCATTTT	CASSFRGSNQPQHF
TRBV18	TRBJ1-3	NA	14	TRBD1	TGTGCCAGCTCAGGACAGGAAGGCGGAAACACCATATATTTT	CASSGQEGGNTIYF
TRBV12-5	TRBJ2-1	NA	14	NA	TGTGCTAGCGCCGTGAGGGAGGCCCACAATGAGCAGTTCTTC	CASAVREAHNEQFF
TRBV20-1	TRBJ2-1	NA	13	NA	TGCAGTGCTAGTCGGGGGAGCTACAATGAGCAGTTCTTC	CSASRGSYNEQFF
TRBV6-5	TRBJ2-1	NA	13	NA	TGTGCCAGCGCTTTGGACCTATACAATGAGCAGTTCTTC	CASALDLYNEQFF
TRBV19	TRBJ1-4	NA	16	TRBD1	TGTGCCAGTAGCACTACCAGACAGGGAGGGGATGAAAAACTGTTTTTT	CASSTTRQGGDEKLFF
TRBV7-2	TRBJ2-7	NA	15	TRBD2	TGTGCCAGCAGCCCCCCTAGGAGCGGGGGTTACGAGCAGTACTTC	CASSPPRSGGYEQYF
TRBV10-3	TRBJ1-2	NA	16	NA	TGTGCCATCAGTGAGTCACTAGGATTATTAACCTATGGCTACACCTTC	CAISESLGLLTYGYTF
TRBV7-9	TRBJ1-6	once	15	NA	TGTGCCAGCAGCTTGAATTCAGGGAATAATTCACCCCTCCACTTT	CASSLNSGNNSPLHF
TRBV30	TRBJ2-7	NA	14	NA	TGTGCCTGGAGTGTACGCAGGGGCCTTTACGAGCAGTACTTC	CAWSVRRGLYEQYF
TRBV6-2/TRBV6-3	TRBJ2-7	NA	15	TRBD2	TGTGCCAGCAGCGGTCGGACTAGCGCGTCCTACGAGCAGTACTTC	CASSGRTSASYEQYF
TRBV5-1	TRBJ2-2	NA	16	NA	TGCGCCAGCAGCCCCATAGATGGTTCGAACACCGGGGAGCTGTTTTTT	CASSPIDGSNTGELFF
TRBV7-9	TRBJ2-2	once	13	NA	TGTGCCAGCAGTCACAGGGAGACCGGGGAGCTGTTTTTT	CASSHRETGELFF
TRBV19	TRBJ2-1	NA	13	NA	TGTGCCAGTAGTATAATGCCCCCAAATGAGCAGTTCTTC	CASSIMPPNEQFF
TRBV6-5	TRBJ1-4	NA	13	NA	TGTGCCAGCCAAGGGGGGGCTAATGAAAAACTGTTTTTT	CASQGGANEKLFF
TRBV19	TRBJ1-1	NA	16	NA	TGTGCCAGTAGTATCCTAGGTTCGGGAGTAGATACTGAAGCTTTCTTT	CASSILGSGVDTEAFF
TRBV7-6	TRBJ1-1	NA	16	TRBD1	TGTGCCAGCAGCTTAGAACAGGGGGCGGCTGTCACTGAAGCTTTCTTT	CASSLEQGAAVTEAFF
TRBV30	TRBJ2-1	once	14	TRBD1	TGTGCCTGGAGTTTCGGACAGGGTTGGAATGAGCAGTTCTTC	CAWSFGQGWNEQFF
TRBV19	TRBJ1-4	NA	15	TRBD1	TGTGCCAGTAGCCTCGGACAGGGAGGTTTGATAAAACTGTTTTTT	CASSLGQGGLIKLFF
TRBV6-2/TRBV6-3	TRBJ1-1	NA	15	NA	TGTGCCAGCAGTTCCGGGGGGGCGCGAGGTACTGAAGCTTTCTTT	CASSSGGARGTEAFF
TRBV30	TRBJ2-7	NA	12	NA	TGTGCCTGGGGCAGGACCTCCTACGAGCAGTACTTC	CAWGRTSYEQYF
TRBV3-1/TRBV3-2	TRBJ2-7	NA	15	TRBD2	TGTGCCAGCAGCCCCCACGGGAGGCCCTCCTACGAGCAGTACTTC	CASSPHGRPSYEQYF
TRBV10-3	TRBJ1-5	few	14	NA	TGTGCCATCAGTGAGCAGGGTAGCAATCAGCCCCAGCATTTT	CAISEQGSNQPQHF
TRBV29-1	TRBJ2-1	NA	12	NA	TGCAGCGTTGAATTGGCGGGACCTGAGCAGTTCTTC	CSVELAGPEQFF
TRBV6-9	TRBJ2-5	NA	22	TRBD2	TGTGCCAGCAGTTATCCACCTTGGCCTGTGGGACTAGCGGGGGGAAATCAAGAGACCCAGTACTTC	CASSYPPWPVGLAGGNQETQYF
TRBV7-9	TRBJ2-5	NA	15	NA	TGTGCCAGCAGCTTAGGGCCCGGGGAAGTTGAGACCCAGTACTTC	CASSLGPGEVETQYF
TRBV9	TRBJ1-1	few	11	NA	TGTGCCAGCAGCAACCGGGACGGAGCTTTCTTT	CASSNRDGAFF
TRBV10-3	TRBJ2-2	NA	16	TRBD1	TGTGCCATCAGTGAGAGGGGGACAGGGACCACCGGGGAGCTGTTTTTT	CAISERGTGTTGELFF
TRBV5-8	TRBJ1-3	NA	16	TRBD1	TGTGCCAGCAGCCTGACAGGGGCCTTCTCTGGAAACACCATATATTTT	CASSLTGAFSGNTIYF
TRBV5-1	TRBJ2-5	NA	16	NA	TGCGCCAGCAGCTTTTCGGGACCCCATCTACAAGAGACCCAGTACTTC	CASSFSGPHLQETQYF
TRBV12-5	TRBJ1-6	NA	12	NA	TGTGCTAGTGGTTTGGCCGGTTCACCCCTCCACTTT	CASGLAGSPLHF
TRBV30	TRBJ1-2	few	12	NA	TGTGCCTGGAGTTCCACAGGGTATGGCTACACCTTC	CAWSSTGYGYTF
TRBV27	TRBJ1-2	few	13	NA	TGTGCCAGCAGTCTTGGGTTCAACTATGGCTACACCTTC	CASSLGFNYGYTF
TRBV5-1	TRBJ2-7	NA	13	TRBD2	TGCGCCACCCGTCGCGGGAGTCGAGACGAGCAGTACTTC	CATRRGSRDEQYF
TRBV6-5	TRBJ2-3	NA	11	NA	TGTGCCAGCAGGCACACAGATACGCAGTATTTT	CASRHTDTQYF
TRBV2	TRBJ2-3	NA	13	NA	TGTGCCAGCAGGCTACGATATACAGATACGCAGTATTTT	CASRLRYTDTQYF
TRBV29-1	TRBJ2-3	NA	17	NA	TGCAGCGTTGAAGACCAGACGCCTGGTTCTCTCCCAGATACGCAGTATTTT	CSVEDQTPGSLPDTQYF
TRBV7-2	TRBJ1-2	once	14	TRBD1	TGTGCCAGCAGCCAGGGACAGGGGGGCTATGGCTACACCTTC	CASSQGQGGYGYTF